This entry is about one TCR beta chain. Its target is unknown. The sample originates from a study of cytomegalovirus exposure and HLA in healthy donors. Points from the study as a whole: DRB1 showed the most TCR associations and HLA-C the fewest in a later analysis, as rates varied by HLA locus. Exclusion as indistinguishable affected some V segments, including TRBV6-2 and TRBV6-3. HLA allele associations emerged for around 15,000 TCR beta sequences in a later analysis, at 0.05 false discovery rate.

This CDR3 comprises 16 residues. V was pared by 5 bases and J by 5 bases, with 8 bases of the junction left unmatched. The germline gives CDR1 SEHNR, CDR2 FQNEAQ (reference sequence). This PCR relied on a set of 60 Vbeta primers and 13 Jbeta primers. Here immunoSEQ multiplex PCR was the method, and the copy in TCRdb shows in-frame clones only, minus some. The profile shows approximately 260,000 clones, approximately 91% of them singletons. The sample taken for sequencing was PBMCs. V is TRBV7-9 and J is TRBJ2-2; TRBD2 aligns across 10 bases. The receptor was isolated from a girl aged 2 to 10 in good health and CMV-seronegative. The chain's CDR3 is CASSPSTSGSTGELFF. The DNA of the CDR3 is TGTGCCAGCAGCCCCTCGACTAGCGGGTCAACCGGGGAGCTGTTTTTT.